These 12 T cell receptor beta chains came from one sample sequenced in a study of T cells in Graves' hyperthyroidism and ophthalmopathy. RNA transcripts yielded amplified TCR beta CDR3 regions. Primed by the HTBI set, a first-round RT-PCR was run on the TCR CDR3. TCRdb used MiXCR to reprocess the multiplex PCR reads, holding one entry per CDR3 protein. This repertoire shows some 250,000 distinct CDR3 sequences, just over 14% found once; its top ten account for about an eighth. Material: blood. These TCRs come from a woman aged 40 to 55 with Graves' hyperthyroidism that later progressed to Graves' ophthalmopathy.

This clonotype has a count of ten or more. This sequence joins TRBV12-3 or TRBV12-4 and TRBJ1-1; no definite D call. The CDR3 has 15 residues. Trimming cost V 3 bases and J 3 bases, with 14 bases left between them. CDR3 DNA sequence: TGTGCCAGCAGTTTTGAAAGAATTTCTGACACTGAAGCTTTCTTT. Translated: CASSFERISDTEAFF.

This clonotype was counted many times. The V gene is TRBV27, the J gene TRBJ2-7; D is ambiguous. V lost 5 bases and J lost 2, with 13 bases in between. CDR1 is MNHEY, CDR2 SMNVEV, per germline (reference sequence). The CDR3 extends over 14 amino acids. The CDR3 loop reads CASSGGLLAYEQYF. In DNA form, the CDR3 reads TGTGCCAGCAGTGGCGGTCTCCTGGCCTACGAGCAGTACTTC.

The chain links TRBV9 to TRBJ2-3; D possibly corresponds to TRBD2 (6 bases). The CDR3 has 15 residues. Trimming shortened V by 4 bases and J by 3 bases, and 15 bases separated the two germline ends. Germline CDR1 reads SGDLS; CDR2 reads YYNGEE. CDR3 bases: TGTGCCAGCAGCCCCAGCGGGTATGATACAGATACGCAGTATTTT. The encoded protein is CASSPSGYDTDTQYF.

This clonotype was seen at least ten times. This chain uses TRBV7-8 with TRBJ2-5, with 13 bases that match TRBD2. The CDR3 is 17 residues long. CDR1 is SGHVS and CDR2 is FQNEAQ in the germline V gene. V was clipped by 5 bases and J by 5 bases; unmatched bases: 11. CDR3 residues: CASSLRTSGSRGETQYF. CDR3 DNA: TGTGCCAGCAGCCTCCGGACTAGCGGGAGTCGGGGGGAGACCCAGTACTTC.

This clonotype was recorded a few times. The V gene is TRBV4-1, the J gene TRBJ2-1, with a weak D call TRBD2 (6 bases). The CDR3 sequence is 14 residues long. V shed 5 bases and J shed 10 bases, with 18 bases lying between them. Germline CDR1 and CDR2: MGHRA and YSYEKL. CDR3 nucleotides: TGCGCCAGCAGCAGTGCCGGGAGAAGAGGGGAGCAGTTCTTC. Encoded protein: CASSSAGRRGEQFF.

This clonotype was observed a few times. At one end the junction does not follow the germline gene, possibly because of a read error. This chain uses TRBV5-1 with TRBJ2-7; TRBD2 matches 13 bases. CDR3 length equals 16 residues. Germline V gives CDR1 SGHRS, CDR2 YFSETQ. The CDR3 DNA sequence: TGCGCCAGCAGCTTGGCATCCGGACTAGCGGGAGTCGAGCGGTACTTC. Encoded protein: CASSLASGLAGVERYF.

Many counts were recorded for this clonotype. V is TRBV7-3 and J is TRBJ2-1; 7 nucleotides line up with TRBD2. The V gene end was trimmed by 1 base and the J gene end by 7 bases; junction bases not matched to a gene: 7. Germline values: CDR1 SGHTA, CDR2 FQGTGA. The CDR3 totals 15 residues. The CDR3 region has the DNA TGTGCCAGCAGCTTAAGCCCGGGACTAAGGAATGAGCAGTTCTTC. Its translation: CASSLSPGLRNEQFF.

This chain links TRBV6-1 with TRBJ2-6, with unresolved D. CDR3 size: 19 residues. From germline, CDR1 is MNHNS and CDR2 SASEGT. Trimming stripped 6 bases from V and 1 base from J, with 22 bases between. In nucleotides, the CDR3 is TGTGCCAGCAGCCCGAACTCCGGGCCTTACCTTTCTGGGGCCAACGTCCTGACTTTC. Translated: CASSPNSGPYLSGANVLTF.

This clonotype was recorded many times. The rearrangement links TRBV6-4 to TRBJ1-6; D is ambiguous. CDR1 MRHNA and CDR2 SNTAGT come from the germline V gene. V lost 2 bases and J 7 bases, leaving 6 bases between the germline ends. CDR3 length: 13 residues. CDR3: CASSDKSNSPLHF. In nucleotides, the CDR3 is TGTGCCAGCAGTGACAAGTCCAATTCACCCCTCCACTTT.

J is TRBJ2-5 and V is TRBV10-3; TRBD2 matches 14 bases. Looked up from germline, CDR1 is ENHRY and CDR2 is SYGVKD. J gave up 5 bases and V 5 bases, and 4 bases lay outside the gene matches. The CDR3 spans 15 residues. The CDR3 reads CAISTGTSGSETQYF. The CDR3 coding sequence is TGTGCCATCAGTACCGGGACTAGCGGGAGTGAGACCCAGTACTTC.

The chain couples TRBV6-5 to TRBJ2-5; D gene ambiguous. Deletions cut 0 bases from V and 5 bases from J, with 13 bases between. The CDR3 contains 15 residues. CDR1 and CDR2 from the germline V gene are MNHEY and SVGAGI. The DNA of the CDR3 is TGTGCCAGCAGTTACTCCTCTTATTTCCAGGAGACCCAGTACTTC. Translating it yields CASSYSSYFQETQYF.

The gene calls are TRBV11-1 and TRBJ1-1; D unclear. CDR1 is SGHAT, CDR2 FQDESV, per germline (reference sequence). The CDR3 is 11 residues long. Between the trimmed V and J ends, which lost 7 bases and 6 bases, there was a span of 9 bases. CDR3 sequence reads: CASTPGAEAFF. CDR3 bases: TGTGCCAGCACCCCCGGGGCTGAAGCTTTCTTT.